One sample yielded the 21 T cell receptor beta chains listed below, sequenced in a study of blood T cell repertoires in COVID-19. TCRdb's table, derived via immunoSEQ multiplex PCR, lists solely in-frame clones and lacks some. This sample yields about 290,000 clones, of which 85% are seen a single time; 4.1% belongs to the top ten. Sequencing was carried out using peripheral blood. The source is a woman aged 45-65 years with active or convalescent COVID-19.

The chain links TRBV7-6 to TRBJ2-5; TRBD2 aligns across 8 bases. CDR3 length equals 14 residues. The junction had 0 bases not matched to a gene; V was cut back by 1 base and J by 2 bases. Germline V CDR1 and CDR2: SGHVS, FNYEAQ. CDR3 loop: CASSLGGRQETQYF. CDR3 nucleotide sequence: TGTGCCAGCAGCTTAGGCGGGAGGCAAGAGACCCAGTACTTC.

This clone has a handful of counts. The junction and the germline gene differ at one end; a read error may be behind it. The chain employs TRBV7-7 and TRBJ2-2; D remains ambiguous. The length of the CDR3 is 14 residues. CDR1 SSHAT and CDR2 FNYEAQ come from the germline V gene (reference sequence). The CDR3 reads CASSLRQNTGELFF. CDR3 DNA: TGTGCTAGCAGCTTACGACAGAACACCGGGGAGCTGTTTTTT.

This clone was counted once. The chain links TRBV5-1 to TRBJ1-6; D gene uncertain. The germline V gene encodes CDR1 SGHRS and CDR2 YFSETQ. The V and J ends lost 3 bases and 7 bases respectively, with 5 bases between them. This CDR3 comprises 12 residues. This CDR3 is CASSSPNSPLHF. The CDR3 DNA sequence: TGCGCCAGCAGCTCCCCGAATTCACCCCTCCACTTT.

V and J are TRBV5-6 and TRBJ2-1, with 7 bases matching TRBD1. Trimming cost V 7 bases and J 7 bases; bases outside gene matches: 11. The CDR3 covers 14 residues. Per germline, CDR1 SGHDT and CDR2 YYEEEE. The CDR3 protein is CASLPPGQPNEQFF. The CDR3 DNA follows: TGTGCCAGCTTACCTCCGGGACAGCCTAATGAGCAGTTCTTC. The variable domain in full, completed from reference TRBV5-6 and TRBJ2-1, reads DAGVTQSPTHLIKTRGQQVTLRCSPKSGHDTVSWYQQALGQGPQFIFQYYEEEERQRGNFPDRFSGHQFPNYSSELNVNALLLGDSALYLCASLPPGQPNEQFFGPGTRLTVL.

CDR3 in amino acids: CASSPPGPGDIQYF. CDR3 coding DNA: TGTGCCAGCTCACCGCCGGGACCGGGGGACATTCAGTACTTC. This chain uses TRBV18 with TRBJ2-4; tentatively, D is TRBD2 (6 bases). Germline V gene data show CDR1 as KGHSH and CDR2 as LQKENI. The CDR3 extends over 14 amino acids. Trimming removed 3 bases at V and 8 bases at J, with 14 bases between.

The J gene is TRBJ1-1, the V gene TRBV10-3; 7 positions match TRBD1. V shed 3 bases and J 2 bases; nucleotides not matched to a gene: 6. Germline lookup yields CDR1 ENHRY and CDR2 SYGVKD. The CDR3 extends over 15 amino acids. DNA for the CDR3: TGTGCCATCAGTGAACCCGGGACAGCAAACACTGAAGCTTTCTTT. Amino acids: CAISEPGTANTEAFF.

The chain links TRBV2 to TRBJ1-5, with 7 bases fitting TRBD1. The CDR3 spans 14 residues. The V and J ends lost 10 bases and 2 bases, in that order; junction bases with no gene match: 8. Per germline, CDR1 SNHLY and CDR2 FYNNEI. CDR3 in DNA: TGTGCCACCGGGACAGAATCGGGCAATCAGCCCCAGCATTTT. This sequence encodes CATGTESGNQPQHF.

J is TRBJ2-6 and V is TRBV19; tentative D call: TRBD1 (5 bases). The CDR3 consists of 16 residues. Germline V gene data show CDR1 as LNHDA and CDR2 as SQIVND (reference sequence). Trimming took 5 bases from V and 0 from J, leaving 11 bases between them. CDR3 nucleotides: TGTGCCAGTAGTTCGACAGCTAGCTCTGGGGCCAACGTCCTGACTTTC. As protein: CASSSTASSGANVLTF. Filled out from reference TRBV19 and TRBJ2-6, the complete variable domain reads DGGITQSPKYLFRKEGQNVTLSCEQNLNHDAMYWYRQDPGQGLRLIYYSQIVNDFQKGDIAEGYSVSREKKESFPLTVTSAQKNPTAFYLCASSSTASSGANVLTFGAGSRLTVL.

Turning to this clone: The identical CDR3 is also encoded by other nucleotide sequences in the sample. The V and J genes are TRBV27 and TRBJ2-7, with 13 bases matching TRBD2. The germline gives CDR1 MNHEY, CDR2 SMNVEV (reference sequence). J lost 7 bases, V lost 4 bases, and 16 bases had no gene match. This CDR3 spans 18 amino acids. The CDR3 protein is CASSSLTRLAGGPGEQYF. CDR3 bases: TGTGCCAGCAGTTCCCTCACCAGACTAGCGGGAGGACCAGGTGAGCAGTACTTC.

This chain links TRBV19 with TRBJ2-3; D is undetermined. This CDR3 has 13 residues. With 5 bases removed from V and 4 bases from J, the gap between germline ends came to 10 bases. Germline V gives CDR1 LNHDA, CDR2 SQIVND (reference sequence). The CDR3 protein is CASSPYSPDTQYF. The CDR3 DNA reads TGTGCCAGTAGTCCTTACAGCCCAGATACGCAGTATTTT.

The chain has TRBV5-1 and TRBJ1-2; D gene unclear. V lost 2 bases, J lost 2 bases, and 13 bases lay in between. This CDR3 comprises 15 residues. Germline CDR1 is SGHRS and CDR2 is YFSETQ. The CDR3 nucleotides are TGCGCCAGCAGCTTAGGCCCGGGGAACAACTATGGCTACACCTTC. It encodes CASSLGPGNNYGYTF.

The chain uses TRBV5-6 and TRBJ1-1; 9 nucleotides agree with TRBD1. V dropped 1 base and J dropped 4; count of bases not matched to a gene: 8. Germline V gene data show CDR1 as SGHDT and CDR2 as YYEEEE. The CDR3 has 16 residues. This chain's CDR3 is CASSLKGTGRATEAFF. The DNA of the CDR3 is TGTGCCAGCAGCTTGAAGGGGACAGGGAGGGCCACTGAAGCTTTCTTT.

This chain joins TRBV11-3 and TRBJ2-2; D uncertain. Trimming shortened V by 2 bases and J by 4 bases, and 5 bases separated the two germline ends. CDR3 length: 13 residues. Germline loops: CDR1 SGHNT, CDR2 YENEEA. In DNA, the CDR3 is TGTGCCAGCAGCTTACGGGTCACCGGGGAGCTGTTTTTT. Translation: CASSLRVTGELFF.

This clone has more than one count but fewer than ten. The chain couples TRBV28 to TRBJ2-4; unclear D gene. This CDR3 contains 11 residues. Germline CDR1 and CDR2: MDHEN and SYDVKM. The ends were cut back, 9 bases at V and 9 bases at J, with 12 bases in the middle. CDR3 amino acids: CASKSFGIQYF. In nucleotides, the CDR3 is TGTGCCAGTAAAAGTTTCGGCATTCAGTACTTC.

The chain couples TRBV27 to TRBJ1-6, with a weak D call TRBD1 (6 bases). This CDR3 has 14 amino acids. CDR1 MNHEY and CDR2 SMNVEV come from the germline V gene (reference sequence). Trimming took 5 bases from V and 13 from J, leaving 18 bases between them. In nucleotides, the CDR3 is TGTGCCAGCAGTATAACAGGGCCAAGTTCCCCCCTCCACTTT. Translated, it gives CASSITGPSSPLHF.

The chain joins TRBV7-2 to TRBJ1-5; the D gene is possibly TRBD1 (5 bases). CDR1 SGHTA and CDR2 FQGNSA come from the germline V gene. This CDR3 region has 15 residues. V was trimmed by 4 bases and J by 0 bases, leaving 10 bases between them. This CDR3 reads CASSSRVYSNQPQHF. CDR3 nucleotide sequence: TGTGCCAGCAGCTCCAGGGTTTATAGCAATCAGCCCCAGCATTTT.

The sample holds a few counts of this clone. The CDR3 protein is CASSLRTSGTDTQYF. CDR3 coding DNA: TGTGCCAGCAGTTTAAGGACTAGCGGCACAGATACGCAGTATTTT. The chain joins TRBV27 to TRBJ2-3, with TRBD2 matching over 9 bases. The junction had 1 base not matched to a gene; V was cut back by 2 bases and J by 1 base. The CDR3 is 15 amino acids. In germline, CDR1 is MNHEY, CDR2 SMNVEV (reference sequence).

This clone came up once. The chain carries TRBV9 and TRBJ2-1; 10 bases fit TRBD2. Per the germline V gene, CDR1 is SGDLS and CDR2 is YYNGEE. The V segment lost 0 bases and the J segment 9 bases; nucleotides outside the gene matches: 6. The length of the CDR3 is 15 residues. CDR3 bases: TGTGCCAGCAGCGTAGGATTAGCGGGAGGTCTTGAGCAGTTCTTC. It yields the protein CASSVGLAGGLEQFF.

This clone was seen a single time. The chain carries TRBV19 and TRBJ1-5; D ambiguous. The CDR3 totals 13 residues. The germline V gene has CDR1 LNHDA and CDR2 SQIVND (reference sequence). Between the trimmed V and J ends, which lost 6 bases and 4 bases, there was a span of 10 bases. The CDR3 is CASSTQNNQPQHF. The CDR3 region has the DNA TGTGCCAGTAGCACACAGAATAATCAGCCCCAGCATTTT.

This clone has only a few counts. The rearrangement links TRBV14 to TRBJ1-1; the match to TRBD1 covers 9 bases. Unmatched junction bases numbered 3, after V lost 3 bases and J lost 1 base. The CDR3 has 15 residues. Germline V gives CDR1 SGHDN, CDR2 FVKESK. The CDR3 region has the DNA TGTGCCAGCAGCCATTGGACAGGGGAGAACACTGAAGCTTTCTTT. Translation: CASSHWTGENTEAFF.

The chain is built from TRBV6-5 and TRBJ1-2, with 7 positions matching TRBD1. Germline trimming cut 6 bases from V and 3 bases from J; bases unmatched to any gene: 10. The CDR3 sequence is 15 residues long. The germline V gene has CDR1 MNHEY and CDR2 SVGAGI. The CDR3 is CASRGSTGSYYGYTF. CDR3 DNA: TGTGCCAGCAGGGGATCGACAGGGTCTTACTATGGCTACACCTTC.